Many counts were recorded for the clone carrying this T cell receptor (beta chain). Its antigen is unidentified. This CDR3 has 17 residues. V shed 6 bases and J 0 bases; nucleotides not matched to a gene: 11. The germline V gene encodes CDR1 MNHEY and CDR2 SVGAGI. TCRdb independently ran MiXCR on the 5' RACE reads; one entry per CDR3 protein. The data contain approximately 150,000 distinct CDR3 sequences, under 4.5% of them seen just once; the ten biggest clones take up around 8%. The data were obtained in a study of identical twins. Study-level points and caveats: Conclusions were based on cross-sectional statistical analysis, without following the same donors. Out-of-frame beta sequences exhibited a weaker degree of excess twin sharing.

The rearrangement joins TRBV6-5 to TRBJ1-5; TRBD1 matches at 7 bases. The TCR was taken from a man between 18 and 29 years old in good health. Sequencing was carried out using memory T cells sorted from blood. CDR3 loop: CASSLRGTANSNQPQHF. CDR3 nucleotide sequence: TGTGCCAGCAGCTTACGTGGGACAGCTAATAGCAATCAGCCCCAGCATTTT.